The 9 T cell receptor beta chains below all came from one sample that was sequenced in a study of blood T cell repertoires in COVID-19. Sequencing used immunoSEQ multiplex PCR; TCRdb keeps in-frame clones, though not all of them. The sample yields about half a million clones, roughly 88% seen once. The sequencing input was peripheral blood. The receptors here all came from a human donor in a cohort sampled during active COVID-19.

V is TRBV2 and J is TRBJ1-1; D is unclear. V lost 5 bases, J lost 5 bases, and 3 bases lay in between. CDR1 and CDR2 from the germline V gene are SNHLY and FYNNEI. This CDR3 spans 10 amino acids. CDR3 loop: CASSRTEAFF. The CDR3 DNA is TGTGCCAGCAGTCGGACTGAAGCTTTCTTT.

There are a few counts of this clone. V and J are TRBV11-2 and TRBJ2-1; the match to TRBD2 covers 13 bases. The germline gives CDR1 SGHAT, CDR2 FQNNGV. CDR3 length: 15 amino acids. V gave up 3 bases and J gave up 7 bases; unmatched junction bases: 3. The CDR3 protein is CASSFTSGRGNEQFF. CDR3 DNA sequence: TGTGCCAGCAGCTTTACTAGCGGGAGGGGTAATGAGCAGTTCTTC.

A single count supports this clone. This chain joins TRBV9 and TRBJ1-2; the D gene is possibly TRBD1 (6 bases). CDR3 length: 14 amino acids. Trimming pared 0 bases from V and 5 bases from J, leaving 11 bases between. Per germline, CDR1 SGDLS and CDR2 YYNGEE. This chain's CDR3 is CASSVGQVLYGYTF. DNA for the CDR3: TGTGCCAGCAGCGTAGGACAGGTCTTATATGGCTACACCTTC.

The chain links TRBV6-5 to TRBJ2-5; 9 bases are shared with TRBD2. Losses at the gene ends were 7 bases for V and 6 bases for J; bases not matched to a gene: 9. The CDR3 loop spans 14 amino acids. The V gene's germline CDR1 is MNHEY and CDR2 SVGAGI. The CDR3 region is CASIVGSGSKTQYF. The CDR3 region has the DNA TGTGCCAGCATCGTCGGTAGCGGGAGTAAGACCCAGTACTTC.

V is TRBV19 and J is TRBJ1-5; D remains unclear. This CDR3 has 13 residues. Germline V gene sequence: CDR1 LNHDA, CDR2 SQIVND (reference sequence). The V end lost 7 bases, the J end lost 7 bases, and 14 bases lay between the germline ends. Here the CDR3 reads CASTPLGSQPQHF. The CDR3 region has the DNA TGTGCCAGTACGCCTCTCGGGAGCCAGCCCCAGCATTTT.

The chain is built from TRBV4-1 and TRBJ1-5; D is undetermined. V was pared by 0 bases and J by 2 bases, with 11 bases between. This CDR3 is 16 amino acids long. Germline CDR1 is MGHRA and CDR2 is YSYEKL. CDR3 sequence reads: CASSQDGGLGNQPQHF. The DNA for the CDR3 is TGCGCCAGCAGCCAAGATGGCGGGTTGGGCAATCAGCCCCAGCATTTT.

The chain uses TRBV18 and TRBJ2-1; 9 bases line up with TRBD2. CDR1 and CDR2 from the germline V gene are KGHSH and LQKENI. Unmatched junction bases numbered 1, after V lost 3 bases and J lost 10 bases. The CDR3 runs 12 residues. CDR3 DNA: TGTGCCAGCTCACCTCTAGCGGGAGAGCAGTTCTTC. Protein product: CASSPLAGEQFF. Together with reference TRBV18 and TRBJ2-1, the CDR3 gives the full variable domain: NAGVMQNPRHLVRRRGQEARLRCSPMKGHSHVYWYRQLPEEGLKFMVYLQKENIIDESGMPKERFSAEFPKEGPSILRIQQVVRGDSAAYFCASSPLAGEQFFGPGTRLTVL.

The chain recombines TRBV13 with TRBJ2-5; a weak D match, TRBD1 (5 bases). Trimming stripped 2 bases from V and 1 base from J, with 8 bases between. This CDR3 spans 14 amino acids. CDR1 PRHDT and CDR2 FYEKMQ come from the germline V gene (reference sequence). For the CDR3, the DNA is TGTGCCAGCAGCTTAAGGGGCAGCCAAGAGACCCAGTACTTC. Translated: CASSLRGSQETQYF.

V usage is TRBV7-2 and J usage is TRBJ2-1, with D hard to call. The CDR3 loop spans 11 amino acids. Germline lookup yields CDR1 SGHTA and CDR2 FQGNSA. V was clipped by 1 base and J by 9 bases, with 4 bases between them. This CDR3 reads CASSLGSEQFF. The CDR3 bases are TGTGCCAGCAGCTTAGGGAGTGAGCAGTTCTTC.